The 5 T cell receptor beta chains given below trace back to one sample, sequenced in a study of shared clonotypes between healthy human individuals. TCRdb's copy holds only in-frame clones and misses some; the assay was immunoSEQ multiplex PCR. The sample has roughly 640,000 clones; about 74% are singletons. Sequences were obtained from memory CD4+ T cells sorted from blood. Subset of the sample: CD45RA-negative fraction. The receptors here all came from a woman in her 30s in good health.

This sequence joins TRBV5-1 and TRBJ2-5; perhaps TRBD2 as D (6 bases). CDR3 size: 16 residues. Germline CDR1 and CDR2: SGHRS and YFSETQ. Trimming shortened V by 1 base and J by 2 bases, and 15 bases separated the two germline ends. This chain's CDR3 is CASSLTPQAGQETQYF. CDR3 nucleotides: TGCGCCAGCAGCTTGACCCCACAGGCGGGGCAAGAGACCCAGTACTTC.

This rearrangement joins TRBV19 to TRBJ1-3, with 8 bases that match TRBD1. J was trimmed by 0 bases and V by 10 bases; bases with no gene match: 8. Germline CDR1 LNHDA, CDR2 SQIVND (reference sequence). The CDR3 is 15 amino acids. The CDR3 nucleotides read TGTGCCACTCGGGACAGGAGGCTCTCTGGAAACACCATATATTTT. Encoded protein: CATRDRRLSGNTIYF.

The CDR3 DNA is TGCGCCAGCAGCCGGAGTGGTGTGGGGGCCGAGGGTTACTACGAGCAGTACTTC. This gives the protein CASSRSGVGAEGYYEQYF. The genes are TRBV5-1 and TRBJ2-7; D is possibly TRBD1 (6 bases). The V gene lost 4 bases and the J gene lost 3 bases, with 26 bases spanning the gap. Germline-derived CDR1 and CDR2 are SGHRS and YFSETQ. This CDR3 contains 18 residues.

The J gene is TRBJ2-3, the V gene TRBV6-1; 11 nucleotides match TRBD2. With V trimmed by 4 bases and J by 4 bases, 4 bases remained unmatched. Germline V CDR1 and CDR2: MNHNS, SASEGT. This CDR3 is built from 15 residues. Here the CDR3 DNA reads TGTGCCAGCAGTGGACTAGCGGGGAGGTCAGATACGCAGTATTTT. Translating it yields CASSGLAGRSDTQYF.

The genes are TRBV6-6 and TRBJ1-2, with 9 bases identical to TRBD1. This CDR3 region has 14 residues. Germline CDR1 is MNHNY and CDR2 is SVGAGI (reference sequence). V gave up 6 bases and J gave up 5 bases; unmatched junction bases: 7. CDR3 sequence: CASRVGQGRYGYTF. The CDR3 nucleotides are TGTGCCAGCAGGGTGGGACAGGGTCGGTATGGCTACACCTTC.